This entry features one T cell receptor (beta chain) sequence. The CDR3 runs 15 residues. V lost 4 bases and J 8 bases, leaving 20 bases between the germline ends. Germline CDR1 and CDR2: KGHSH and LQKENI. These data come from a study of blood T cell repertoires in COVID-19. Method: immunoSEQ multiplex PCR; TCRdb's copy keeps in-frame clones and lacks some. Here the sample spans about 110,000 clones, roughly 70% being singletons. Sequenced material: peripheral blood. The clonotype was recovered from a woman aged 40 to 50 with acute or convalescent COVID-19. This chain uses TRBV18 with TRBJ1-2; D gene ambiguous. CDR3 sequence reads: CASSLDRTAGEGYTF. CDR3 nucleotides: TGTGCCAGCTCACTAGACCGGACGGCTGGGGAGGGCTACACCTTC. The complete variable domain, with remaining parts taken from reference TRBV18 and TRBJ1-2, reads NAGVMQNPRHLVRRRGQEARLRCSPMKGHSHVYWYRQLPEEGLKFMVYLQKENIIDESGMPKERFSAEFPKEGPSILRIQQVVRGDSAAYFCASSLDRTAGEGYTFGSGTRLTVV.